This TCR beta chain derives from a study of long-term antiretroviral therapy in people with HIV (dated by TCRdb to 2022 to 2024). Notes on the research overall: Collection of the earliest samples took place about a decade ahead of the 2015 WHO recommendation for immediate ART, at a time when ART was typically delayed until CD4 counts fell. Whether ART initiation and durable HIV suppression were associated with changes in peripheral blood TRB repertoire composition and diversity was tested in a retrospective serial study. The cohort contributed about 200 cryopreserved PBMC samples from a few dozen adults with confirmed HIV infection, collected serially over a mean of roughly 6 years (range 1-12). Of the roughly 31 participants with HIV, ten to eleven were female. No cross-contamination during QIAcube processing was shown when test extractions of a monoclonal T-cell line were performed alongside about 33 polyclonal samples. Results the study describes overall, beyond this receptor: Because pre-ART samples had limited cell numbers, profiling was done on unsorted PBMC rather than on sorted CD4+ and CD8+ T cells. Starting ART was linked to a significant rise in TRB diversity, yet even after long-term ART the diversity remained significantly lower than in transplant donor controls. Inferences about post-ART repertoire changes were limited because no data were available on ART adherence, viral resistance or therapy changes. Compared with controls, HIV repertoires had narrower CDR3 length ranges, and the network structure pointed to an antigen-experienced repertoire that shifted only slightly toward naive after ART. Since PBMC availability was limited, sequencing covered only the TCR beta chain, with no alpha chain pairing. At every time point, the repertoire was dominated by expanded TRB clones first identified before ART initiation, although this dominance fluctuated and, in many PLHIV, declined after ART. The samples span the years 2004 to 2017, and the ART regimens used may be less effective than current regimens.

The immunoSEQ hsTCRB v3.0 assay was used at survey level resolution to sequence the TRB variable region. A depth of 40,000-50,000 T-cell genomes per sample was targeted for TRB sequencing. An Illumina MiSeq with a v3 150-cycle kit was used to sequence the pooled TRB libraries. The authors processed their data as follows. Analysis of repertoires was carried out in R inside a reproducible Nextflow workflow spanning QC, data transformation and analysis. Custom analyses were implemented in LymphoSeq2, an R package for AIRR-Seq data exploration. After excluding a handful of samples that yielded fewer than 5000 total TRB sequences, 150 to 200 HIV repertoires remained for analysis. Among the 200 or so HIV repertoires that were kept, 59 were collected before ART initiation and over 120 were collected after ART initiation. Repertoires were downsampled to 5000 TRB nucleotide sequences, with summary statistics averaged over 100 downsampling iterations. Only TRB sequences with CDR3 regions of at least seven amino acids were retained for analysis. Diversity was measured with a Shannon entropy-derived clonality score and the Gini coefficient. In the repertoire networks, any two of the top 5000 CDR3 amino acid sequences were linked whenever the two sequences differed by an edit distance of one. For TRB CDR3 amino acid sequences, antigen specificity groups and MHC restriction were predicted with GLIPH2. CDR3 amino acid sequences were matched against VDJdb and McPAS-TCR to flag known CMV, EBV, HIV or tissue antigen associations. Pre-ART, post-ART and control groups were compared with Wilcoxon signed-rank tests and Holm-Bonferroni correction. Drawn from immuneACCESS, this table holds only the in-frame rearrangements with V and J called that TCRdb kept. Clones are partly lost; checked studies trace under half to an unresolved V gene and leave the rest unexplained. For V, J and clone size, that table is used; D and trimming come from the DNA. For this sample the table gives roughly 28,000 clones, of which approximately 80% were detected only once. In total, the top ten clones hold about 9.4% of the sample.

The CDR1 and CDR2 encoded by the germline V gene are SGHDT and YYEEEE. V lost 3 bases and J lost 4 bases, and the count of bases not matched to a germline gene is 8. The CDR3 starts with the cysteine, ends with the phenylalanine, and has 15 residues. The entry retains the CDR3 DNA only, 45 bases that are in frame from base 1. Participants were included only if at least one PBMC sample before ART initiation and at least two post-ART samples were available. All participants with HIV were treated in the United States of America. Cryopreserved samples of about 0.95-11 million PBMC were thawed and washed before DNA extraction. At the time of the earliest PBMC sample for each participant with HIV, ages ranged from roughly 23 to 60 years. PBMC samples from each participant spanned 1-4 timepoints before ART initiation and 2-8 timepoints after ART initiation, with a median of 7 samples. Serial HIV viral load, CD4+ T-cell count, ART history and demographic data were obtained for every participant. A Qiagen kit on a QIAcube was used to extract genomic DNA from unsorted PBMC, with samples processed in batches of 12.

In regard to this clone: Its target antigen remains unknown. Base qualities are missing; no much larger clone stands one base away.

Sequencing used unsorted PBMCs, obtained 3 years after starting antiretroviral therapy. This chain joins TRBV5-6 to TRBJ1-2, with TRBD1 matching 8 junction bases. The sequence derives from a man in his forties with HIV. The CDR3 region reads CASSSGQGVIYGYTF. The DNA sequence is TGTGCCAGCAGCTCCGGACAGGGCGTAATCTATGGCTACACCTTC.